This TCR beta chain is from a study of neurological immune-mediated disorders. Study-level results: In HTLV-1-associated myelopathy, TCR clonal expansion was greatest, whereas multiple sclerosis had the least, falling below healthy controls.

The unsorted libraries were produced from 2 million PBMCs held at -80 C. The CDR3 contains 16 residues. CDR1 KGHSH and CDR2 LQKENI come from the germline V gene. The V and J ends lost 2 bases and 0 bases, in that order; junction bases with no gene match: 5. The cDNA was generated through 5'RACE incorporating 10-nucleotide random UMIs. TCRdb independently ran MiXCR on the 5' RACE reads; one entry per CDR3 protein. Found here are roughly 24,000 distinct CDR3 sequences, approximately 13% of them singletons; the top ten hold about 12%. This clonotype was recorded at least ten times. Its cognate antigen is unknown.

The sequencing sample was made of PBMCs. This chain links TRBV18 with TRBJ1-2; TRBD1 aligns across 8 bases. The TCR sequence derives from a woman in her sixties with HTLV-1-associated myelopathy (HAM/TSP). The CDR3 loop reads CASSPSRGQANYGYTF. CDR3 coding DNA: TGTGCCAGCTCACCAAGCAGGGGGCAAGCTAACTATGGCTACACCTTC.